This T cell receptor beta chain was identified in a study of persistence of HIV-infected CD4 T cells. About the research overall: Isolated cells were CMV- and HIV-1 Gag-responding CD4+ T cells. Study conclusions and caveats: Degenerate expanded CDR3beta sequences were enriched among CMV- and Gag-responding cells.

This clone is medium-sized in the sample. Its target is unknown. Stimulation used approximately 10 ug/mL lysate from CMV-infected fibroblasts. CD40L/CD69 double-negative CD45RO-high memory CD4+ T cells were collected. This CDR3 region has 14 residues. Germline CDR1 SGHRS, CDR2 YFSETQ. The ends were cut back, 0 bases at V and 3 bases at J, with 9 bases in the middle. The immunoSEQ assay was version 4, run in survey mode. The protocol was immunoSEQ multiplex PCR, while the TCRdb copy is restricted to in-frame clones and leaves out a portion. The sample carries 30,000 to 45,000 clones, around 80% recorded once.

The chain couples TRBV5-1 to TRBJ2-5, with D perhaps matching TRBD1 or TRBD2 (5 bases each). Sequencing used CD4+ T cells sorted from PBMCs after approximately 19-hour stimulation, obtained from a patient who received antiretroviral therapy. The source of this sequence is an adult man with HIV who was CMV-seropositive. CDR3 coding DNA: TGCGCCAGCAGCTTGGATGTGGGGGAAGAGACCCAGTACTTC. Its translation: CASSLDVGEETQYF.